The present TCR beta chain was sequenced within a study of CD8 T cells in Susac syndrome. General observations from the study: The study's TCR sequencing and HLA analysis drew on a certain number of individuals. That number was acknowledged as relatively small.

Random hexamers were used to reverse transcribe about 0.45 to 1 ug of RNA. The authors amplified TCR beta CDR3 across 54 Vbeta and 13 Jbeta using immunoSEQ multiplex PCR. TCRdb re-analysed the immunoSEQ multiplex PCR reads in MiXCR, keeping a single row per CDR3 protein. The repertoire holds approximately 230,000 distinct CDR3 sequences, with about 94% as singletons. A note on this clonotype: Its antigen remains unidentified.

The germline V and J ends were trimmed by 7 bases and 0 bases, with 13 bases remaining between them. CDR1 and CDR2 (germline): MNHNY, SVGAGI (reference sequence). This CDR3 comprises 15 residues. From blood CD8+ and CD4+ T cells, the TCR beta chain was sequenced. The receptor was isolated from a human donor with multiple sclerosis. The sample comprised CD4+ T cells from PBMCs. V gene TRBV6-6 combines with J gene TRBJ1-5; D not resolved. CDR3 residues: CASIPGEYSNQPQHF. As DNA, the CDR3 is TGTGCCAGCATTCCCGGGGAATATAGCAATCAGCCCCAGCATTTT.